Listed below are T cell receptor beta chains from one sample, sequenced in a study of blood T cells in healthy people across ages. TCRdb reprocessed the 5' RACE reads via MiXCR and lists one record per CDR3 protein. The sample includes fewer than 700,000 distinct CDR3 sequences, less than 45% of them seen just once. The material sequenced was blood. The receptors were gathered from a man older than 75 in good health. CDR3s include the opening cysteine and the closing phenylalanine or tryptophan. The order of the fields is J gene, D gene, clone size, V gene, CDR3 DNA, CDR3 protein. D genes are given only for firm matches. Not every row has a clone size; where given, it reads once, few, many or a size class.

j_gene: TRBJ2-3
d_gene: TRBD2
abundance: NA
v_gene: TRBV7-9
CDR3nt: TGTGCCAGCAGCTTAGTAGGGACTAGGACGTCAGATACGCAGTATTTT
CDR3aa: CASSLVGTRTSDTQYF

j_gene: TRBJ1-5
d_gene: NA
abundance: once
v_gene: TRBV15
CDR3nt: TGTGCCACCAGCAGAGAGGGCAACTTCCAGCCCCAGCATTTT
CDR3aa: CATSREGNFQPQHF

j_gene: TRBJ2-7
d_gene: TRBD1
abundance: many
v_gene: TRBV28
CDR3nt: TGTGCCACCAACGCTCCAAGTACAGGGGACGAGCAGTACTTC
CDR3aa: CATNAPSTGDEQYF

j_gene: TRBJ2-3
d_gene: NA
abundance: few
v_gene: TRBV4-2
CDR3nt: TGTGCCAGCAGCCACCCCGGACCAGAAGGAACGGATACGCAGTATTTT
CDR3aa: CASSHPGPEGTDTQYF

j_gene: TRBJ1-1
d_gene: NA
abundance: NA
v_gene: TRBV7-9
CDR3nt: TGTGCCAGCTGGGGGGGCAGTGAAGCTTTCTTT
CDR3aa: CASWGGSEAFF

j_gene: TRBJ2-7
d_gene: TRBD2
abundance: few
v_gene: TRBV6-5
CDR3nt: TGTGCCAGCAGTTACGTAGGGAGGGGCTACGAGCAGTACTTC
CDR3aa: CASSYVGRGYEQYF

j_gene: TRBJ2-5
d_gene: TRBD2
abundance: NA
v_gene: TRBV20-1
CDR3nt: TGCAGTGCTAGACCACGGACTAGCGGGGGCAACCAAGAGACCCAGTACTTC
CDR3aa: CSARPRTSGGNQETQYF

j_gene: TRBJ2-3
d_gene: NA
abundance: few
v_gene: TRBV27
CDR3nt: TGTGCCAGCAGTTTATTAAGAACCGTAAAGGAAGATACGCAGTATTTT
CDR3aa: CASSLLRTVKEDTQYF

j_gene: TRBJ2-1
d_gene: TRBD2
abundance: few
v_gene: TRBV4-3
CDR3nt: TGCGCCAGCAGCCAAGAGGGGAAAAGCGGGATTTACAATGAGCAGTTCTTC
CDR3aa: CASSQEGKSGIYNEQFF

j_gene: TRBJ2-7
d_gene: TRBD2
abundance: NA
v_gene: TRBV6-2/TRBV6-3
CDR3nt: TGTGCCAGTGTGCGGGGGGGTAACAATGAGCAGTACTTC
CDR3aa: CASVRGGNNEQYF

j_gene: TRBJ1-1
d_gene: NA
abundance: few
v_gene: TRBV29-1
CDR3nt: TGCAGCGTTGAAATGACAGGTCTTAGGAGGGCTTTCTTT
CDR3aa: CSVEMTGLRRAFF

j_gene: TRBJ2-1
d_gene: TRBD2
abundance: few
v_gene: TRBV4-3
CDR3nt: TGCGCCAGCAGCCAAGGGACTAGTATGAATGAGCAGTTCTTC
CDR3aa: CASSQGTSMNEQFF

j_gene: TRBJ2-3
d_gene: TRBD2
abundance: NA
v_gene: TRBV4-1
CDR3nt: TGCGCCAGCAGCCGGTCGGCTAGCGGGAGTGGAACAGATACGCAGTATTTT
CDR3aa: CASSRSASGSGTDTQYF

j_gene: TRBJ1-6
d_gene: NA
abundance: NA
v_gene: TRBV5-1
CDR3nt: TGCGCCAGCAGCTTGGCCGGGGAATGGGCGCCGGGGACAAACTCACCCCTCCACTTT
CDR3aa: CASSLAGEWAPGTNSPLHF

j_gene: TRBJ1-1
d_gene: NA
abundance: NA
v_gene: TRBV5-1
CDR3nt: TGCGCCAGCAGCCCGGGACTTGTGAACACTGAAGCTTTCTTT
CDR3aa: CASSPGLVNTEAFF

j_gene: TRBJ2-3
d_gene: NA
abundance: NA
v_gene: TRBV7-9
CDR3nt: TGTGCCAGCAGTCTTGTTTCAGGGGATACGCAGTATTTT
CDR3aa: CASSLVSGDTQYF

j_gene: TRBJ2-3
d_gene: NA
abundance: NA
v_gene: TRBV3-1
CDR3nt: TGTGCCAGCAGCCAATCCCCGACCTTCACAGATACGCAGTATTTT
CDR3aa: CASSQSPTFTDTQYF

j_gene: TRBJ2-3
d_gene: TRBD1
abundance: few
v_gene: TRBV20-1
CDR3nt: TGCAGTGCCAGGGGAGGGGGACAGGGCTCCACAGATACGCAGTATTTT
CDR3aa: CSARGGGQGSTDTQYF

j_gene: TRBJ2-1
d_gene: NA
abundance: NA
v_gene: TRBV7-8
CDR3nt: TGTGCCAGCAGCTTACCCCCAGGGGTCGGGACCTACAATGAGCAGTTCTTC
CDR3aa: CASSLPPGVGTYNEQFF

j_gene: TRBJ2-3
d_gene: NA
abundance: NA
v_gene: TRBV3-1
CDR3nt: TGTGCCAGCAGCCCTCCATCGACAGGAGTGGTGCCAGATACGCAGTATTTT
CDR3aa: CASSPPSTGVVPDTQYF

j_gene: TRBJ2-5
d_gene: NA
abundance: NA
v_gene: TRBV10-1
CDR3nt: TGCGCCAGCAGTGAGGGACCATCCAAGGATGAGCAGTACTTC
CDR3aa: CASSEGPSKDEQYF

j_gene: TRBJ1-4
d_gene: NA
abundance: few
v_gene: TRBV7-2
CDR3nt: TGTGCCAGCAGCTTAGACAGCCCAACTAATGAAAAACTGTTTTTT
CDR3aa: CASSLDSPTNEKLFF

j_gene: TRBJ1-2
d_gene: TRBD1
abundance: few
v_gene: TRBV4-2
CDR3nt: TGTGCCAGCAGCCAGAGACAGGGGAACTATGGCTACACCTTC
CDR3aa: CASSQRQGNYGYTF

j_gene: TRBJ2-3
d_gene: NA
abundance: NA
v_gene: TRBV25-1
CDR3nt: TGTGCCAGCAGTGTAGGACCGGGCACAGATACGCAGTATTTT
CDR3aa: CASSVGPGTDTQYF

j_gene: TRBJ2-5
d_gene: NA
abundance: NA
v_gene: TRBV9
CDR3nt: TGTGCCAGCAGCGGACGGGGGATTCTGCAAGAGACCCAGTACTTC
CDR3aa: CASSGRGILQETQYF

j_gene: TRBJ2-7
d_gene: NA
abundance: few
v_gene: TRBV4-2
CDR3nt: TGTGCCAGCAGCCAAGATCCGCGGGACAGCTACTACGAGCAGTACTTC
CDR3aa: CASSQDPRDSYYEQYF

j_gene: TRBJ1-2
d_gene: NA
abundance: few
v_gene: TRBV12-3/TRBV12-4
CDR3nt: TGTGCCAGCAGTTTAGGGGGGGGCCGCTACACCTTC
CDR3aa: CASSLGGGRYTF

j_gene: TRBJ2-6
d_gene: TRBD1
abundance: few
v_gene: TRBV19
CDR3nt: TGTGCCAGTATCCCGACAGGGGGAGGGGCTGGGGCCAACGTCCTGACTTTC
CDR3aa: CASIPTGGGAGANVLTF

j_gene: TRBJ2-5
d_gene: TRBD1
abundance: many
v_gene: TRBV10-3
CDR3nt: TGTGCCACTACAGGGGGGGAGACCCAGTACTTC
CDR3aa: CATTGGETQYF

j_gene: TRBJ1-2
d_gene: NA
abundance: few
v_gene: TRBV20-1
CDR3nt: TGCAGTGCTAGGGGGGACACGAACTATGGCTACACCTTC
CDR3aa: CSARGDTNYGYTF

j_gene: TRBJ2-3
d_gene: TRBD2
abundance: NA
v_gene: TRBV12-3/TRBV12-4
CDR3nt: TGTGCCAGCGGACCAACGGGACTAAACACAGATACGCAGTATTTT
CDR3aa: CASGPTGLNTDTQYF

j_gene: TRBJ1-1
d_gene: NA
abundance: NA
v_gene: TRBV29-1
CDR3nt: TGCAGCGTTGAACTCCGGGCGGGAGCTGAAGCTTTCTTT
CDR3aa: CSVELRAGAEAFF

j_gene: TRBJ2-5
d_gene: TRBD1
abundance: NA
v_gene: TRBV6-2/TRBV6-3
CDR3nt: TGTGCCAGTAGAACAGGGGGCCGACAAGAGACCCAGTACTTC
CDR3aa: CASRTGGRQETQYF

j_gene: TRBJ1-2
d_gene: NA
abundance: NA
v_gene: TRBV6-1
CDR3nt: TGTGCCAGCAGTGAATTCCAGGGGACTAACTATGGCTACACCTTC
CDR3aa: CASSEFQGTNYGYTF